What follows is one TCR beta chain and its context. Its antigen is currently unknown. Donors sampled were nominally healthy, though unrecorded immune exposures were likely. This record belongs to a study of cytomegalovirus exposure and HLA in healthy donors. Findings of the study overall: A missense DCLRE1C variant was associated with V- and J-gene trimming of TCR beta chains in a later analysis, and an independent cohort replicated the association.

Per germline, CDR1 KGHSH and CDR2 LQKENI. CDR3 length: 13 amino acids. With 3 bases removed from V and 7 bases from J, the gap between germline ends came to 12 bases. Primers for the PCR totalled 60 Vbeta and 13 Jbeta. Some clones are missing from TCRdb's copy, which holds only in-frame ones; the method was immunoSEQ multiplex PCR. The sample records 150,000 to 200,000 clones, around 80% being singletons. Sequenced sample: PBMCs. The receptor was derived from a man aged 25 to 45 in good health and CMV-seronegative. This chain uses TRBV18 with TRBJ2-5; D might be TRBD2 (6 bases). Written as DNA, the CDR3 is TGTGCCAGCTCACCGGAGGGAAGCGGGACCCAGTACTTC. Translated, it gives CASSPEGSGTQYF.